The present T cell receptor beta chain was sequenced within a study of T cell responses to AZD1222 COVID-19 vaccine. V lost 4 bases and J lost 1; bases outside the gene matches: 6. CDR1 MNHEY and CDR2 SVGAGI come from the germline V gene. This CDR3 is built from 16 residues. The data were produced by immunoSEQ multiplex PCR, yet TCRdb's version contains in-frame clones alone and is incomplete. The repertoire has about 160,000 clones, about 91% of them found once; the top ten carry less than 5.5%. Study-level findings and limits: The sample set comprised mostly white British donors with more females, and clonal diversity was possibly underestimated. CD4 TCRs linked to vaccination spanned spike, dominating at 160-218 and 743-854.

In regard to this clone: Its antigen is not identified.

The specimen comprised peripheral blood, sampled on day 0 of AZD1222 vaccination. The clonotype comes from an adult in good health. The V call is TRBV6-5, the J call TRBJ2-1; 8 bases match TRBD1. The CDR3, as DNA: TGTGCCAGCAGTTTATACAGGGGGAAATCCTACAATGAGCAGTTCTTC. Protein: CASSLYRGKSYNEQFF.